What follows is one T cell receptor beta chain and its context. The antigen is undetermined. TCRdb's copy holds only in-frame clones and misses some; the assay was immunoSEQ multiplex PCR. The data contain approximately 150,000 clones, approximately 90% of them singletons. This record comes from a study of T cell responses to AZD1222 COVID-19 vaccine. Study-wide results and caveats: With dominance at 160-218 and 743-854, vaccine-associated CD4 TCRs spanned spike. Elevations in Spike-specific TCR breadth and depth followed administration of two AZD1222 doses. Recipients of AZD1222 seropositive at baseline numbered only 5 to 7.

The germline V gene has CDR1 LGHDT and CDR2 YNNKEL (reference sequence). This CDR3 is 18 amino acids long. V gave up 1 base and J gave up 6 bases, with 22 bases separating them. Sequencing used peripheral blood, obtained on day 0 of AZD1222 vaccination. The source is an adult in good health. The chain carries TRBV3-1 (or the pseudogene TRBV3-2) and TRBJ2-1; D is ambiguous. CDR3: CASSQGTLQSQGGNEQFF. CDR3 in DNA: TGTGCCAGCAGCCAAGGGACCCTGCAGTCCCAAGGTGGCAATGAGCAGTTCTTC.